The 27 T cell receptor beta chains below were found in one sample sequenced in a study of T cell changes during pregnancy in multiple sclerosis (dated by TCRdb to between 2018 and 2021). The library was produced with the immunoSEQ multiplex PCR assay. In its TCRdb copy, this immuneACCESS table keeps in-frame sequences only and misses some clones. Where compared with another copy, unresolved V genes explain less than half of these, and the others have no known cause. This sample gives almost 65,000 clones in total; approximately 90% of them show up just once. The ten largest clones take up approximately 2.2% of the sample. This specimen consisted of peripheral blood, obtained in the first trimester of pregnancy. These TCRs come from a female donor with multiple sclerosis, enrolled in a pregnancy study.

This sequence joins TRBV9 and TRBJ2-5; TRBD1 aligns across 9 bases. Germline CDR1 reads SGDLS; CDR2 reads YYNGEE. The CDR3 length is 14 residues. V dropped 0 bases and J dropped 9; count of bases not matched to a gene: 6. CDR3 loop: CASSVGDREYAQYF. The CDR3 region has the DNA TGTGCCAGCAGCGTAGGGGACAGGGAATATGCCCAGTACTTC.

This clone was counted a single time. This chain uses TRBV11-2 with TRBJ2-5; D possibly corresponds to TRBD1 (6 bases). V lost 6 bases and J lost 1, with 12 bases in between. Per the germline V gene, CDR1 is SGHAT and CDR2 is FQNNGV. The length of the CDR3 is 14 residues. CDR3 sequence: CASRRGGPQETQYF. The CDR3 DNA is TGTGCCAGCAGACGAGGGGGACCCCAAGAGACCCAGTACTTC.

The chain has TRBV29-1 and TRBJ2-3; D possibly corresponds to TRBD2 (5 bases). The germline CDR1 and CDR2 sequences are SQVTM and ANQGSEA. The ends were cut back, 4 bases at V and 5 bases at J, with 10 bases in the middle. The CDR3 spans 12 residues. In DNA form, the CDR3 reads TGCAGCGTTGGAGGGATCGGAGATACGCAGTATTTT. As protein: CSVGGIGDTQYF.

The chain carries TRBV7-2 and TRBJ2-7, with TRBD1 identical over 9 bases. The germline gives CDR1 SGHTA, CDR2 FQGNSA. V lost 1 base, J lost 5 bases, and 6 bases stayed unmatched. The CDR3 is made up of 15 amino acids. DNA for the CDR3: TGTGCCAGCAGCTTAGAGGGACAGGGTTTCGACGAGCAGTACTTC. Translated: CASSLEGQGFDEQYF.

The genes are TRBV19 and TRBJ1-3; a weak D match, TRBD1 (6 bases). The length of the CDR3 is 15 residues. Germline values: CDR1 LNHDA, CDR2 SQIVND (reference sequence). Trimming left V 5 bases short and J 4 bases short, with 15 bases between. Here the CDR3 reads CASSFLQQGGNTIYF. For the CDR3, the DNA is TGTGCCAGTAGTTTTCTGCAGCAGGGGGGAAACACCATATATTTT.

CDR3 DNA: TGTGCCAGCAGTTTAATAGCGGGAGAGCTGTTTGAGCAGTTCTTC. This sequence encodes CASSLIAGELFEQFF. This chain connects TRBV27 to TRBJ2-1; TRBD2 aligns across 9 bases. Germline V CDR1 and CDR2: MNHEY, SMNVEV (reference sequence). CDR3 length equals 15 residues. V shed 2 bases, J shed 9 bases, and the junction held 8 bases outside the gene matches.

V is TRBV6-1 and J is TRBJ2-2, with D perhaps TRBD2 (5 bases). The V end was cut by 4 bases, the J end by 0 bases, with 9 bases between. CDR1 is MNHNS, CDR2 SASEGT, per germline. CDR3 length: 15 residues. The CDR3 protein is CASSVQRANTGELFF. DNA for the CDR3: TGTGCCAGCAGTGTACAGAGGGCGAACACCGGGGAGCTGTTTTTT.

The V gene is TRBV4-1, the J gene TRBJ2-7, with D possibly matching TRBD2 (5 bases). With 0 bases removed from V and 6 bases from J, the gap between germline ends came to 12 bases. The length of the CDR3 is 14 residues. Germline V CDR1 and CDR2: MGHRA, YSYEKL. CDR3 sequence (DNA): TGCGCCAGCAGCCAAGATAACCTAGCTGGCGAGCAGTACTTC. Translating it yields CASSQDNLAGEQYF.

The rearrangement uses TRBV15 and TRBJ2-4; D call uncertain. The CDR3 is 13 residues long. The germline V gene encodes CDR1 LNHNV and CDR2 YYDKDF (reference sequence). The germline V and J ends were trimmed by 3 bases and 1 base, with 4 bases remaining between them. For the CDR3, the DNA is TGTGCCACCAGCAGGGAGGCCAAAAACATTCAGTACTTC. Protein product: CATSREAKNIQYF.

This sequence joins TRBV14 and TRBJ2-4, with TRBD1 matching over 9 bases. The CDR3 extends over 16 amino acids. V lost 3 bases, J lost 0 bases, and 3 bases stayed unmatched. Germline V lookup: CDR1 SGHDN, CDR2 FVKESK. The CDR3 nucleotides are TGTGCCAGCAGCCAGACAGGGGGTTTAGCCAAAAACATTCAGTACTTC. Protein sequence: CASSQTGGLAKNIQYF.

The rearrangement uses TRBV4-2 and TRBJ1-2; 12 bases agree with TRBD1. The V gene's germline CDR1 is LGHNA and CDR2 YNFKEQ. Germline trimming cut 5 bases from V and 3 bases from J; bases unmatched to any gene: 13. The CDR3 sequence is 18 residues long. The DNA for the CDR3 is TGTGCCAGCAGCGAAACCGGGACAGGGGGCCACGGAGACTATGGCTACACCTTC. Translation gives CASSETGTGGHGDYGYTF.

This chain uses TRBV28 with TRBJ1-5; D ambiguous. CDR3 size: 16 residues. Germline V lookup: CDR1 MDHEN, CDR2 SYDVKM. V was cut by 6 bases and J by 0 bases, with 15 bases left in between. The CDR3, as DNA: TGTGCCAGCAGACCTACGACAAGATTTAGCAATCAGCCCCAGCATTTT. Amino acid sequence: CASRPTTRFSNQPQHF.

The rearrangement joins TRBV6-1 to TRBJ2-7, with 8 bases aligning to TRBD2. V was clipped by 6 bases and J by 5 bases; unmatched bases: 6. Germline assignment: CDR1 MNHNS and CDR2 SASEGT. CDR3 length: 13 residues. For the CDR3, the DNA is TGTGCCAGCAGACAACGGGAGGGCCACGAGCAGTACTTC. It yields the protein CASRQREGHEQYF.

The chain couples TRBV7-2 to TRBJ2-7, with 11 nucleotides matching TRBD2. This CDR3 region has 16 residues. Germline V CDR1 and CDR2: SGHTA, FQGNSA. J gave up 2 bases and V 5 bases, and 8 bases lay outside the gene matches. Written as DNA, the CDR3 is TGTGCCAGCAGCCTCACCCCGGGACTAGCGGCCTACGAGCAGTACTTC. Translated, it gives CASSLTPGLAAYEQYF. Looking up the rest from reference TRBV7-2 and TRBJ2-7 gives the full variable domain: GAGVSQSPSNKVTEKGKDVELRCDPISGHTALYWYRQSLGQGLEFLIYFQGNSAPDKSGLPSDRFSAERTGGSVSTLTIQRTQQEDSAVYLCASSLTPGLAAYEQYFGPGTRLTVT.

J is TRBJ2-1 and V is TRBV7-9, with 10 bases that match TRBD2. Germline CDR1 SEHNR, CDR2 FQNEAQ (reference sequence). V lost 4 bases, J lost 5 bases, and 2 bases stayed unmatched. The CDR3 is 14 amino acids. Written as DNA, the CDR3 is TGTGCCAGCAGCTCCGGACTAGCGGACAATGAGCAGTTCTTC. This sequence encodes CASSSGLADNEQFF. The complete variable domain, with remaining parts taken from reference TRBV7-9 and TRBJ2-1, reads DTGVSQNPRHKITKRGQNVTFRCDPISEHNRLYWYRQTLGQGPEFLTYFQNEAQLEKSRLLSDRFSAERPKGSFSTLEIQRTEQGDSAMYLCASSSGLADNEQFFGPGTRLTVL.

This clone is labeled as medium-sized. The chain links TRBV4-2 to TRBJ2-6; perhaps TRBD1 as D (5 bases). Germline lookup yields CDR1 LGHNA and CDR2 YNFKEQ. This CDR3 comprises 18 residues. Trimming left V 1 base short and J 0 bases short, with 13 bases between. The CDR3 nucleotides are TGTGCCAGCAGCCAAGCGGGTCAGGGATCCTCTGGGGCCAACGTCCTGACTTTC. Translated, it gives CASSQAGQGSSGANVLTF.

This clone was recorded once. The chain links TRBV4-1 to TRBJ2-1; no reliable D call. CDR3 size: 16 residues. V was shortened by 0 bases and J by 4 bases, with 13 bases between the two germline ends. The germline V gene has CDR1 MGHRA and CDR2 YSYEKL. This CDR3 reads CASSQDGQTGYNEQFF. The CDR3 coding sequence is TGCGCCAGCAGCCAAGATGGGCAAACTGGGTACAATGAGCAGTTCTTC.

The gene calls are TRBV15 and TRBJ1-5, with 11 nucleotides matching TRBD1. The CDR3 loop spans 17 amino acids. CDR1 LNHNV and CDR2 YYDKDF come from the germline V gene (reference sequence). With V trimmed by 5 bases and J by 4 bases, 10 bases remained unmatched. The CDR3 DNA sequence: TGTGCCACCAGCTCAGGACAGGGGGCGAGAGGGAATCAGCCCCAGCATTTT. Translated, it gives CATSSGQGARGNQPQHF.

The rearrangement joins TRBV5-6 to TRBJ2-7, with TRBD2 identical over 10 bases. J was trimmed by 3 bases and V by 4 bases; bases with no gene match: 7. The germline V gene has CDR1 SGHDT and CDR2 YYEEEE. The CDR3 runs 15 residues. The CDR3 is CASSTLAGAYYEQYF. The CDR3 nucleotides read TGTGCCAGCAGCACCCTAGCGGGAGCATACTACGAGCAGTACTTC.

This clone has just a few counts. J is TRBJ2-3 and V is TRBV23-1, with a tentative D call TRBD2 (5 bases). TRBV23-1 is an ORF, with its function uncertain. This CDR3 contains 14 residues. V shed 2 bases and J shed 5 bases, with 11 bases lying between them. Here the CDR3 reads CASSQEARGDTQYF. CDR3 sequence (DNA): TGCGCCAGCAGTCAAGAAGCCCGGGGAGATACGCAGTATTTT.

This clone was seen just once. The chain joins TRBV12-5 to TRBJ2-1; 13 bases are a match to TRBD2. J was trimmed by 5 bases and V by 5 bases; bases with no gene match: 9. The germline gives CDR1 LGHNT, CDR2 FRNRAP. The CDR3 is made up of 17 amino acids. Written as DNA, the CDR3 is TGTGCTAGTGGTCCAACTAGCGGGAGGGTAGGTGACAATGAGCAGTTCTTC. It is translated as CASGPTSGRVGDNEQFF. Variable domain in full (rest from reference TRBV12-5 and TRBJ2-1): DARVTQTPRHKVTEMGQEVTMRCQPILGHNTVFWYRQTMMQGLELLAYFRNRAPLDDSGMPKDRFSAEMPDATLATLKIQPSEPRDSAVYFCASGPTSGRVGDNEQFFGPGTRLTVL.

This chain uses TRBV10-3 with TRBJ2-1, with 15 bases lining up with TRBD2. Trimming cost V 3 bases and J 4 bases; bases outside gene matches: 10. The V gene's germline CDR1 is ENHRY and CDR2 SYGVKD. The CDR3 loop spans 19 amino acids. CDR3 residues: CAISDFRTSGRAGYNEQFF. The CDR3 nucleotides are TGTGCCATCAGTGATTTCCGGACTAGCGGGAGGGCCGGGTACAATGAGCAGTTCTTC.

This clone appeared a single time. This chain's CDR3 is CASSALAGVNEQFF. CDR3 DNA sequence: TGCGCCAGCAGTGCCCTAGCGGGAGTCAATGAGCAGTTCTTC. The genes are TRBV10-2 and TRBJ2-1, with 10 bases fitting TRBD2. Germline V CDR1 and CDR2: WSHSY, SAAADI. After removal of 4 bases from V and 6 bases from J, the junction contained 3 bases not matched to a gene. The CDR3 is 14 amino acids.

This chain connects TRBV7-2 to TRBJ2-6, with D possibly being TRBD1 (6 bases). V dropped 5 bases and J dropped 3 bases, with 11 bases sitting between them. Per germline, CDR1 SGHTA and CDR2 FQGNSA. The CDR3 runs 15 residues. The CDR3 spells CASSAGEGGANVLTF. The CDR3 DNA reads TGTGCCAGCAGCGCAGGGGAAGGTGGGGCCAACGTCCTGACTTTC.

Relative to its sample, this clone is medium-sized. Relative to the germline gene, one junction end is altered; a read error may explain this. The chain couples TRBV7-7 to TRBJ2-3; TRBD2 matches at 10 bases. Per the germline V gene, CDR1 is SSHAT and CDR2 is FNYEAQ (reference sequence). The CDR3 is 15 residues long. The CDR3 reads CASSSGTSDTDTQYF. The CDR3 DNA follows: TGTGCTAGCAGCTCCGGGACTAGCGACACAGATACGCAGTATTTT.

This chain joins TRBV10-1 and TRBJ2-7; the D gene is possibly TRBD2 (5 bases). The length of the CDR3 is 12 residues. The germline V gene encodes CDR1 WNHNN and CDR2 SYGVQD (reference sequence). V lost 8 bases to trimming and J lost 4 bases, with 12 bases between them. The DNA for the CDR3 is TGCGCCAGCCTTCAACGAGGGTACGAGCAGTACTTC. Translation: CASLQRGYEQYF.

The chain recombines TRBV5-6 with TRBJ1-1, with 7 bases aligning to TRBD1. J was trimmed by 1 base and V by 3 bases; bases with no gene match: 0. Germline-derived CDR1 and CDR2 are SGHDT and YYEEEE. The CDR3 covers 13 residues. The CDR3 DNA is TGTGCCAGCAGCTGGGACAGGAACACTGAAGCTTTCTTT. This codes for CASSWDRNTEAFF.